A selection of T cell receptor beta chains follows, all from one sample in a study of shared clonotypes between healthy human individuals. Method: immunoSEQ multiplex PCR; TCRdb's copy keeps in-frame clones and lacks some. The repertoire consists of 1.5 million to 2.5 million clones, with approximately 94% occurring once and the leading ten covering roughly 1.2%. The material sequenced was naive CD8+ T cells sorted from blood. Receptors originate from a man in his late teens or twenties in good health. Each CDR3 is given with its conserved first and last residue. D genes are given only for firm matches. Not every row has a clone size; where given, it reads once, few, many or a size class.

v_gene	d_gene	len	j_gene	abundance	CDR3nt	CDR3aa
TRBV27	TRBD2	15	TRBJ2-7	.	TGTGCCAGCAGTTGGGGGAGGGGTAAGGAGTACGAGCAGTACTTC	CASSWGRGKEYEQYF
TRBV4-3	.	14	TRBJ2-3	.	TGCGCCAGCAGCCATGCCCTCTCAGCAGATACGCAGTATTTT	CASSHALSADTQYF
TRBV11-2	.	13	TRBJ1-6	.	TGTGCCAGCAGCTTAGAGAACTATTCACCCCTCCACTTT	CASSLENYSPLHF
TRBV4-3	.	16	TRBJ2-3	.	TGCGCCAGCAGCCAAGGGCGGGCCGCCGCGGAGCGGACGCAGTATTTT	CASSQGRAAAERTQYF
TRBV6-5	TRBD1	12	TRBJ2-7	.	TGTGCCGGCCCGGGACAGTACTACGAGCAGTACTTC	CAGPGQYYEQYF
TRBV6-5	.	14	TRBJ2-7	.	TGTGCCAGCAGTCTAGGGAGTGGAGCCTACGAGCAGTACTTC	CASSLGSGAYEQYF
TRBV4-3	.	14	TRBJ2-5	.	TGCGCCAGCAGCCAAGGGGGCTTACAAGAGACCCAGTACTTC	CASSQGGLQETQYF
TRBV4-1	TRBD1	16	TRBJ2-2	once	TGCGCCAGCAGCCACCTGACAGGGAAGGACACCGGGGAGCTGTTTTTT	CASSHLTGKDTGELFF
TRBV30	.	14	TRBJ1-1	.	TGTGCCTACGACTTCGGATTAACCGGAACTGAAGCTTTCTTT	CAYDFGLTGTEAFF
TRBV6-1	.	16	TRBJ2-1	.	TGTGCCAGCAGTGAAGTGGGGTGGAGCTCCTACAATGAGCAGTTCTTC	CASSEVGWSSYNEQFF
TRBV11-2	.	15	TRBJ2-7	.	TGTGCCAGCAGCTCTATCCCACAGGGAAGCGACGAGCAGTACTTC	CASSSIPQGSDEQYF
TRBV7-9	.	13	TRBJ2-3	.	TGTGCCAGCAGCCCCGGGCACACAGATACGCAGTATTTT	CASSPGHTDTQYF
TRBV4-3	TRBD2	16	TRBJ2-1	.	TGCGCCAGCAGCATTGAGAGCGGGAGCCCTTTCAATGAGCAGTTCTTC	CASSIESGSPFNEQFF
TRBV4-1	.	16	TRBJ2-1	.	TGCGCCAGCAGCCAAGATGCCGGGACAAGGTACAATGAGCAGTTCTTC	CASSQDAGTRYNEQFF
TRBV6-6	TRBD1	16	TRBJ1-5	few	TGTGCCAGCAGCGGATGGGACAGCGATAGCAATCAGCCCCAGCATTTT	CASSGWDSDSNQPQHF
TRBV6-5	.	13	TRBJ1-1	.	TGTGCCAGCAGCCCCTCTGCGAACACTGAAGCTTTCTTT	CASSPSANTEAFF
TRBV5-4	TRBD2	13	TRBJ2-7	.	TGTGCCAGCAGCGTGGGAGGGGCCTACGAGCAGTACTTC	CASSVGGAYEQYF
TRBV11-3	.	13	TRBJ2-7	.	TGTGCCAGCAGCGCCATCGCTAGGTTAGAGCAGTACTTC	CASSAIARLEQYF
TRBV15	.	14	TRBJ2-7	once	TGTGCCACCAGCAGAGGAGGGGAAGACTACGAGCAGTACTTC	CATSRGGEDYEQYF
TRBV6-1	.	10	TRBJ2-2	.	TGTGCCAGCGCGACCGGGGAGCTGTTTTTT	CASATGELFF
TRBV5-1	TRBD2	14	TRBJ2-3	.	TGCGCCAGCTGGCTAGCGGAGTTCACAGATACGCAGTATTTT	CASWLAEFTDTQYF
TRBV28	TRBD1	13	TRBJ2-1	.	TGTGCCAGCAGCGGACAGGTCTACAATGAGCAGTTCTTC	CASSGQVYNEQFF
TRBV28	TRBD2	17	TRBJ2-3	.	TGTGCCAGCAGTTTGCGAATAGCGGGGGGCCTCACAGATACGCAGTATTTT	CASSLRIAGGLTDTQYF
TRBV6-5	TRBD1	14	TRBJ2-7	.	TGTGCCAGCAGTAACCGGGACAGGGGGCAAGAGCAGTACTTC	CASSNRDRGQEQYF
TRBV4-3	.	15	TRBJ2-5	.	TGCGCCAGCAGCCAAGGAGCAGGGGGGGGAGAGACCCAGTACTTC	CASSQGAGGGETQYF
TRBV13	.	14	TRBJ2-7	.	TGTGCCAGCAGCTTGAGAGGGGGGATCCACGAGCAGTACTTC	CASSLRGGIHEQYF
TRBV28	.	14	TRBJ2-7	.	TGTGCCAGCAGTTTTTTGGGCGAGTCTCCGGAGCAGTACTTC	CASSFLGESPEQYF
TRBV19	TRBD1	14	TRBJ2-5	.	TGTGCCAGTAGCACCGGGACAGCTCAAGAGACCCAGTACTTC	CASSTGTAQETQYF
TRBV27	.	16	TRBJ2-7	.	TGTGCCAGCAGTTTATCGATGGGAGTCCTCTCCTACGAGCAGTACTTC	CASSLSMGVLSYEQYF
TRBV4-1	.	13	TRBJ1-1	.	TGCGCCAGCAGCCAAGTACAGGAAACTGAAGCTTTCTTT	CASSQVQETEAFF
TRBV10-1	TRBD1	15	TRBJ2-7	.	TGCGCCAGCAGTCGGGACAGGGGTTCCCCTAACGAGCAGTACTTC	CASSRDRGSPNEQYF
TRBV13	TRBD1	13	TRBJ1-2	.	TGTGCCAGCAGCTTGGACAGGGGGTGGAGGTACACCTTC	CASSLDRGWRYTF
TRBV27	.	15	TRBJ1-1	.	TGTGCCAGCAGTTTATCCGAAGGGACACACGGTGAAGCTTTCTTT	CASSLSEGTHGEAFF
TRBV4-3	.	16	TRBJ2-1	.	TGCGCCAGCAGCCAAGTAACTCAGAATCCCTACAATGAGCAGTTCTTC	CASSQVTQNPYNEQFF
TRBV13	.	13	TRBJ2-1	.	TGTGCCAGCAGCTTGTTTGGGGCGAGAGAGCAGTTCTTC	CASSLFGAREQFF
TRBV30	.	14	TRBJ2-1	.	TGTGCCTGGAGTGTACGGGGCGTCTACAATGAGCAGTTCTTC	CAWSVRGVYNEQFF
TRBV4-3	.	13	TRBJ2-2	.	TGCGCCAGCAGCCAAGGTTACACCGGGGAGCTGTTTTTT	CASSQGYTGELFF
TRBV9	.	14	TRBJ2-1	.	TGTGCCAGCAGCGTAGGTGGGAGCAGCAATGAGCAGTTCTTC	CASSVGGSSNEQFF
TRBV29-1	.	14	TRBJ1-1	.	TGCAGCGTTGTGTTGAGGGGTAGCGCCACTGAAGCTTTCTTT	CSVVLRGSATEAFF
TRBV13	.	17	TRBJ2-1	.	TGTGCCAGCAGCGACCTAACGGGACTGCCTTCCTACAATGAGCAGTTCTTC	CASSDLTGLPSYNEQFF
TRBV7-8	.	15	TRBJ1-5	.	TGTGCCAGCAGCTTATACGGTAGTAGCAATCAGCCCCAGCATTTT	CASSLYGSSNQPQHF
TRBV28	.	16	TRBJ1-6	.	TGTGCCAGCAGTTTATACCCCACTCTGGCGGTATCACCCCTCCACTTT	CASSLYPTLAVSPLHF
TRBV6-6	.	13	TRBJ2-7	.	TGTGCCAGCAGCCTGGGGACTTCCTACGAGCAGTACTTC	CASSLGTSYEQYF
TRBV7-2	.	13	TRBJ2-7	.	TGTGCCAGCAGAGACCGTGGGGGGCTCGAGCAGTACTTC	CASRDRGGLEQYF
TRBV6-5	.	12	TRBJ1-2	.	TGTGCCAGCATGGGGAATGACTATGGCTACACCTTC	CASMGNDYGYTF
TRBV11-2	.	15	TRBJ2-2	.	TGTGCCAGCAGCTTAGCGGGAGATAGAACCGGGGAGCTGTTTTTT	CASSLAGDRTGELFF
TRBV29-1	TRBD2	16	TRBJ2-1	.	TGCAGCGGCGGACCCCGAGCGGGGGGGCCCGTCAATGAGCAGTTCTTC	CSGGPRAGGPVNEQFF
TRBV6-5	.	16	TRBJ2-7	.	TGTGCCAGCAGTTACTCCGTGGGCGCCACCTCCTACGAGCAGTACTTC	CASSYSVGATSYEQYF
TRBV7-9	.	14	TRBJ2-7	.	TGTGCCAGCAGCTTAGTTATCAGGCCCTACGAGCAGTACTTC	CASSLVIRPYEQYF
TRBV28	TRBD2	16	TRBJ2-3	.	TGTGCCAGCAGTTTAGGGACTAGCGTAGGCACAGATACGCAGTATTTT	CASSLGTSVGTDTQYF
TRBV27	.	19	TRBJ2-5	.	TGTGCCAGCAGTTGGCGGTTGGGGGGTGAAGGGGGCGGTTGGGAGACCCAGTACTTC	CASSWRLGGEGGGWETQYF
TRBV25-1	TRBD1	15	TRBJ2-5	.	TGTGCCAGCAGTGGAAAGGACAGGGTTCTGGAGACCCAGTACTTC	CASSGKDRVLETQYF
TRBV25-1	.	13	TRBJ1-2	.	TGTGCCAGCAGTGAGATGGAATTAGGTGGCTACACCTTC	CASSEMELGGYTF
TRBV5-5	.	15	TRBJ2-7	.	TGTGCCAGCAGCTTGGGCCAGGGACGAACCTACGAGCAGTACTTC	CASSLGQGRTYEQYF
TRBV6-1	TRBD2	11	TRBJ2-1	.	TGTGCCAGCATTGGGGGGGATGAGCAGTTCTTC	CASIGGDEQFF
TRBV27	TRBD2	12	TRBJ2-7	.	TGTGCCGCGGGGGGCCCGAATACCGAGCAGTACTTC	CAAGGPNTEQYF
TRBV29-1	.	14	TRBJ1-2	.	TGCAGCGTTGAACCCATGACAGATAACTATGGCTACACCTTC	CSVEPMTDNYGYTF
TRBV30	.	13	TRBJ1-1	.	TGTGCCTGGAGTGTCTGGGAGAACACTGAAGCTTTCTTT	CAWSVWENTEAFF
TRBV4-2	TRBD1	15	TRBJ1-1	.	TGTGCCAGCAGCCTACAGGGACAGGGGTACACTGAAGCTTTCTTT	CASSLQGQGYTEAFF
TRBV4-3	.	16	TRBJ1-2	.	TGCGCCAGCAGCCAGGACAAAGGGCTTCCCAACTATGGCTACACCTTC	CASSQDKGLPNYGYTF